This T cell receptor (beta chain) was identified during a study of identical twins. TCRdb fed the 5' RACE reads into MiXCR, producing one record per CDR3 protein. The sample has around 95,000 distinct CDR3 sequences, 5.5% to 7% seen once; the top ten hold around 12%. The CDR3 extends over 12 amino acids. Per germline, CDR1 SGHDT and CDR2 YYEEEE. Trimming stripped 5 bases from V and 7 bases from J, with 11 bases between. Study conclusions and caveats: With abundant cord blood beta clonotypes, insertions were fewer; memory repertoires showed no such pattern. Out-of-frame alpha sequences common to twins were enriched for low generation probability. Modelling approaches yielded underestimates of out-of-frame TCR alpha sharing between monozygotic twins.

This clonotype was recorded at least ten times. The target antigen is unknown. This receptor was identified in a woman in her forties or fifties in good health. The genes are TRBV5-6 and TRBJ2-3, with unresolved D. Sequenced: memory T cells sorted from blood. Here the CDR3 reads CASRTGANTQYF. CDR3 in DNA: TGTGCCAGCAGGACCGGAGCGAATACGCAGTATTTT.